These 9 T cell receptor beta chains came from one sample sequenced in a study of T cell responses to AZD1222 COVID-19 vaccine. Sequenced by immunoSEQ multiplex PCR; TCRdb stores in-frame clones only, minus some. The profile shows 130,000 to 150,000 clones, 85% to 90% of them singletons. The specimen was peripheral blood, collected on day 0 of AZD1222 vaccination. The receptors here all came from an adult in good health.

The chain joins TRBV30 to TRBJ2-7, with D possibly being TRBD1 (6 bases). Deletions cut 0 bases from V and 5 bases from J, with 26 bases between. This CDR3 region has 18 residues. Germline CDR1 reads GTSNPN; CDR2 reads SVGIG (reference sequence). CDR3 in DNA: TGTGCCTGGAGTGTCTTTCGGGTGACAGGCCGGGCAATCGACGAGCAGTACTTC. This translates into CAWSVFRVTGRAIDEQYF.

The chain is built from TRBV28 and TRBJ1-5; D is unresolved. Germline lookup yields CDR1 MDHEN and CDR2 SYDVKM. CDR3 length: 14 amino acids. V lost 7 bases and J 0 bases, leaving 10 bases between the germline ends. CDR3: CASTASYSNQPQHF. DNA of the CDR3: TGTGCCAGCACCGCCTCCTATAGCAATCAGCCCCAGCATTTT. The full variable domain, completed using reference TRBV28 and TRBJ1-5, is DVKVTQSSRYLVKRTGEKVFLECVQDMDHENMFWYRQDPGLGLRLIYFSYDVKMKEKGDIPEGYSVSREKKERFSLILESASTNQTSMYLCASTASYSNQPQHFGDGTRLSIL.

CDR3 nucleotide sequence: TGTGCCACCTCATGGGGGGGGTCTGGGGCCAACGTCCTGACTTTC. Its protein product is CATSWGGSGANVLTF. The chain has TRBV24-1 and TRBJ2-6; 7 bases map to TRBD2. This CDR3 has 15 amino acids. CDR1 and CDR2 (germline): KGHDR, SFDVKD. V was pared by 9 bases and J by 1 base, with 5 bases of the junction left unmatched.

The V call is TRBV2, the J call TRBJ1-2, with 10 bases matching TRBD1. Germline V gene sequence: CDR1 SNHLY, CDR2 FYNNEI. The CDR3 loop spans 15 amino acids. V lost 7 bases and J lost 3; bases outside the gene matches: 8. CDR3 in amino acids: CASIMTGGLDYGYTF. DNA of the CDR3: TGTGCCAGCATTATGACAGGGGGCCTCGACTATGGCTACACCTTC.

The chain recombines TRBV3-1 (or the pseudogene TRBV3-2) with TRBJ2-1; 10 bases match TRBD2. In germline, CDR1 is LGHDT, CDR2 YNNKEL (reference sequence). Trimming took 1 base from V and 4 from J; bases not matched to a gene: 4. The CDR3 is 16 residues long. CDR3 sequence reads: CASSQATSGFYNEQFF. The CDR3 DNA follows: TGTGCCAGCAGCCAAGCGACTAGCGGGTTTTACAATGAGCAGTTCTTC.

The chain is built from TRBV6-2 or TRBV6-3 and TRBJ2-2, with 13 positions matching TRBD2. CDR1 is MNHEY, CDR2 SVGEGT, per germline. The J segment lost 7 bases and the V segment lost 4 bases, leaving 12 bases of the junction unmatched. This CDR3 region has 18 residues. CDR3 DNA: TGTGCCAGCAGTTGGGCGGGACTAGCGGGATTGGGCCGCGGGGAGCTGTTTTTT. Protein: CASSWAGLAGLGRGELFF.

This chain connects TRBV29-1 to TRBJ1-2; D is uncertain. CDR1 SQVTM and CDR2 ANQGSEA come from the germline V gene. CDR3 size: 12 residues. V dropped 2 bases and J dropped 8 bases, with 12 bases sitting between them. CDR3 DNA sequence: TGCAGCGTTGAATTTGGTTCGAGGGGCTACACCTTC. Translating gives CSVEFGSRGYTF.

The CDR3 is CATSSPKTGTQYEQYF. The CDR3, as DNA: TGTGCCACCAGCAGTCCTAAGACCGGGACTCAATACGAGCAGTACTTC. The V call is TRBV15, the J call TRBJ2-7; tentatively, D is TRBD2 (6 bases). The CDR3 contains 16 residues. The V end was cut by 3 bases, the J end by 4 bases, with 19 bases between. From germline, CDR1 is LNHNV and CDR2 YYDKDF (reference sequence). The entire variable domain, with the rest obtained from reference TRBV15 and TRBJ2-7, is as follows: DAMVIQNPRYQVTQFGKPVTLSCSQTLNHNVMYWYQQKSSQAPKLLFHYYDKDFNNEADTPDNFQSRRPNTSFCFLDIRSPGLGDTAMYLCATSSPKTGTQYEQYFGPGTRLTVT.

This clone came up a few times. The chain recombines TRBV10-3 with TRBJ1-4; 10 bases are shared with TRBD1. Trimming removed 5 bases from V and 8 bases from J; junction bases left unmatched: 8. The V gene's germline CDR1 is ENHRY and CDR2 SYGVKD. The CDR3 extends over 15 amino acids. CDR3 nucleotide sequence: TGTGCCATCAGTAAAACCGGGACAGGGGAGGAAAAACTGTTTTTT. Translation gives CAISKTGTGEEKLFF.